The TCR beta chain under discussion was sequenced for a study of blood T cells in healthy people across ages. Whole-study results and caveats: The long-lived group displayed more naive CD4+ cells, plus higher diversity, than the aged donors did.

Turning to this clonotype: Its specificity is not known. This may be a read error: a much more frequent sequence differs by one nucleotide.

The CDR3 totals 15 residues. Looked up from germline, CDR1 is LGHNA and CDR2 is YNFKEQ. Through a sample-barcoded 5' primer and a J-beta primer mix, a second PCR was run for roughly 7 to 11 cycles. TCRdb analysed the 5' RACE reads with MiXCR anew, one entry per CDR3 protein. The table shows some 670,000 distinct CDR3 sequences, with around 50% occurring only once. Samples each yielded at least 5 micrograms of total RNA. This TCR was recovered from a woman of 80 years or more in good health. This rearrangement joins TRBV4-2 to TRBJ2-1; TRBD2 agrees at 7 bases. The specimen was blood. The CDR3: CTSSQGVAGENEQFF. CDR3 DNA: TGTACCAGCAGCCAAGGGGTAGCGGGTGAAAATGAGCAGTTCTTC.